These 10 T cell receptor beta chains share one sample of origin, sequenced in a study of T cell repertoires in cytomegalovirus infection. TCRdb used MiXCR to reprocess the reads, holding one entry per CDR3 protein. Of under 600,000 distinct CDR3 sequences listed, more than 15% are singletons. The sample consisted of CD8+ T cells from PBMCs. Source of these receptors: a human donor in good health (CMV status not recorded). Some clones in this sample may be carry-over from other donors' samples.

This clonotype was picked up a small number of times. The chain links TRBV9 to TRBJ1-1; TRBD1 aligns across 7 bases. The CDR3 runs to 14 residues. V was pared by 3 bases and J by 5 bases, with 7 bases of the junction left unmatched. CDR1 SGDLS and CDR2 YYNGEE come from the germline V gene. This chain's CDR3 is CASSASQGYTEAFF. The CDR3 nucleotides are TGTGCCAGCAGCGCATCACAGGGGTATACTGAAGCTTTCTTT. The full variable domain, its missing parts supplied by reference TRBV9 and TRBJ1-1, is DSGVTQTPKHLITATGQRVTLRCSPRSGDLSVYWYQQSLDQGLQFLIQYYNGEERAKGNILERFSAQQFPDLHSELNLSSLELGDSALYFCASSASQGYTEAFFGQGTRLTVV.

This chain connects TRBV27 to TRBJ2-3; no clear D gene. Trimming removed 7 bases from V and 4 bases from J, with 12 bases in between. The CDR3 contains 13 residues. Germline CDR1 is MNHEY and CDR2 is SMNVEV (reference sequence). CDR3 amino acids: CASTSGVADTQYF. CDR3 nucleotide sequence: TGTGCCAGCACCTCGGGTGTGGCAGATACGCAGTATTTT.

This clonotype appeared many times. The chain uses TRBV11-2 and TRBJ2-5; weak D call: TRBD2 (7 bases). The ends were cut back, 4 bases at V and 7 bases at J, with 19 bases in the middle. Germline V CDR1 and CDR2: SGHAT, FQNNGV. This CDR3 spans 15 amino acids. CDR3 in amino acids: CASSSRAGAPPTQYF. The CDR3 DNA reads as TGTGCCAGCAGCTCAAGGGCGGGGGCCCCACCGACCCAGTACTTC.

This clonotype was seen a few times. This sequence joins TRBV2 and TRBJ1-2; no definite D call. Germline V gene data show CDR1 as SNHLY and CDR2 as FYNNEI. The CDR3 totals 15 residues. Deletions cut 3 bases from V and 8 bases from J, with 19 bases between. The CDR3 DNA is TGTGCCAGCAGTGATTTGAACTGGAGGTTAGGAGGCTACACCTTC. Amino acids: CASSDLNWRLGGYTF.

In its sample, this clonotype was seen many times. This rearrangement joins TRBV12-5 to TRBJ2-1; the match to TRBD2 covers 11 bases. Looked up from germline, CDR1 is LGHNT and CDR2 is FRNRAP. This CDR3 has 15 residues. The junction had 1 base not matched to a gene; V was cut back by 2 bases and J by 4 bases. CDR3 loop: CASGLLAGGYNEQFF. The CDR3 DNA follows: TGTGCTAGTGGTTTGCTAGCGGGGGGTTACAATGAGCAGTTCTTC.

This clonotype was seen many times. The V gene is TRBV7-9, the J gene TRBJ1-2; unclear D gene. The germline V gene has CDR1 SEHNR and CDR2 FQNEAQ (reference sequence). V lost 6 bases and J lost 4, with 15 bases in between. This CDR3 is built from 14 residues. The CDR3 reads CASSAPGSAYGYTF. The CDR3 DNA is TGTGCCAGCAGTGCCCCGGGCAGTGCCTATGGCTACACCTTC.

This clonotype was recorded at least ten times. The chain carries TRBV28 and TRBJ2-1; possibly TRBD1 for D (5 bases). The CDR3 has 18 residues. V lost 4 bases and J lost 3, with 22 bases in between. Per the germline V gene, CDR1 is MDHEN and CDR2 is SYDVKM. CDR3 sequence: CASSSPGPTASNYNEQFF. The CDR3 DNA is TGTGCCAGCAGTTCCCCAGGTCCGACAGCCTCTAACTACAATGAGCAGTTCTTC.

This clonotype was detected only once. Possible read error: a much larger clone is one base away. CDR3 bases: TGTGCCAGCGGTTTGAGCCTAGCGGGAGGGGGGGCAGATACGCAGTATTTT. This sequence encodes CASGLSLAGGGADTQYF. The rearrangement links TRBV28 to TRBJ2-3; 12 bases map to TRBD2. CDR3 length: 17 residues. CDR1 and CDR2 from the germline V gene are MDHEN and SYDVKM.

This clonotype came up a few times. The chain recombines TRBV9 with TRBJ2-1, with 12 bases identical to TRBD2. The CDR3 loop spans 17 amino acids. V was clipped by 3 bases and J by 2 bases; unmatched bases: 6. Germline CDR1 and CDR2: SGDLS and YYNGEE. CDR3 protein: CASSARTSGEPYNEQFF. The CDR3 coding sequence is TGTGCCAGCAGCGCTCGGACTAGCGGGGAACCCTACAATGAGCAGTTCTTC.

In this sample, this clonotype turned up many times. V usage is TRBV30 and J usage is TRBJ2-7; unclear D gene. Looked up from germline, CDR1 is GTSNPN and CDR2 is SVGIG (reference sequence). This CDR3 has 15 residues. Trimming took off 0 bases at V and 1 base at J, with 13 bases between the two ends. In DNA form, the CDR3 reads TGTGCCTGGAGTGTTACAGCAATGCCATCCTACGAGCAGTACTTC. Its protein is CAWSVTAMPSYEQYF. Variable domain in full (rest from reference TRBV30 and TRBJ2-7): SQTIHQWPATLVQPVGSPLSLECTVEGTSNPNLYWYRQAAGRGLQLLFYSVGIGQISSEVPQNLSASRPQDRQFILSSKKLLLSDSGFYLCAWSVTAMPSYEQYFGPGTRLTVT.